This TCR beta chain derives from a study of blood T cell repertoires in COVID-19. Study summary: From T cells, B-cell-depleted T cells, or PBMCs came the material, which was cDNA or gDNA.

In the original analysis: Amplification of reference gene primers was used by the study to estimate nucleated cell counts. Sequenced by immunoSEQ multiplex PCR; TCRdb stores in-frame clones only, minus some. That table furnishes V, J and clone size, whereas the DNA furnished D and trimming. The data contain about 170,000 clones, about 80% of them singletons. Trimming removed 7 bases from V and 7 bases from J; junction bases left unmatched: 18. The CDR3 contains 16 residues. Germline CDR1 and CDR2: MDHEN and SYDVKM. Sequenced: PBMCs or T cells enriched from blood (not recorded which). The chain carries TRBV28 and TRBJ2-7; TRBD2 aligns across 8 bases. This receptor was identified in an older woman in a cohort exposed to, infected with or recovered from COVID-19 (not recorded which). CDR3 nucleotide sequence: TGTGCCAGCACGCCGGGGGGGGCGGGAGGCCGCTGGGAGCAGTACTTC. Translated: CASTPGGAGGRWEQYF.